Sequencing of this T cell receptor beta chain was carried out in a study of read filtering for tumor transcriptome and immune sequencing. This clonotype appeared many times. A read error may be the cause here, since a much bigger clone is one base away. This CDR3 is built from 16 residues. CDR1 and CDR2 from the germline V gene are SGHVS and FQNEAQ. The library was built from around 0.4 ug RNA with molecular barcoded adaptors for alpha/delta and beta/gamma chains. TCRdb fed the reads into MiXCR, producing one record per CDR3 protein. This table holds about 40,000 distinct CDR3 sequences, about 13% found once.

The material sequenced was a population of CD138-negative cells sorted from bone marrow. J is TRBJ2-1 and V is TRBV7-8; D uncertain. This TCR was recovered from a donor aged 40 or older with multiple myeloma. CDR3 nucleotide sequence: TGTGCCAGCAGCAGCGAGGTGCCTGCATCCTACAATGGGCAGTTCTTC. Its translation is CASSSEVPASYNGQFF.